This TCR beta chain appears in the sequencing data of a study of neurological immune-mediated disorders. CDR3 size: 13 residues. The V gene lost 1 base and the J gene lost 6 bases, with 7 bases spanning the gap. Germline CDR1 is MNHEY and CDR2 is SVGEGT. The sample holds many counts of this clonotype. Using its own MiXCR run on the 5' RACE reads, TCRdb lists one record per CDR3 protein. The table lists about 48,000 distinct CDR3 sequences, approximately 10% of them singletons, with about 20% in the top ten. The receptor was isolated from a middle-aged woman with HTLV-1-associated myelopathy (HAM/TSP). Sequencing was done on a sample of PBMCs. The chain links TRBV6-2 or TRBV6-3 to TRBJ2-1; D gene ambiguous. Here the CDR3 reads CASSYFFSNEQFF. Here the CDR3 DNA reads TGTGCCAGCAGTTACTTCTTCTCCAATGAGCAGTTCTTC.